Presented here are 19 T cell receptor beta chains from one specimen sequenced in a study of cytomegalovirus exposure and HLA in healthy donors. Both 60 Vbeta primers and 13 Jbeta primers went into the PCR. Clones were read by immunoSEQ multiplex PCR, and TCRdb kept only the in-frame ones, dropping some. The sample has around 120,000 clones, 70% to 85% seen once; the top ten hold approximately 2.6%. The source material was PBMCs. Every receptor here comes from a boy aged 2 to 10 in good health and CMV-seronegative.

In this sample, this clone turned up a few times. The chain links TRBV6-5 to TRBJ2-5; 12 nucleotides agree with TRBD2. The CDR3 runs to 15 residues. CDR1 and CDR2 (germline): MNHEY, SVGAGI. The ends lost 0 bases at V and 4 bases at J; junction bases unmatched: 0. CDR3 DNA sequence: TGTGCCAGCAGTTACTCGACTAGCGGGGGAGAGACCCAGTACTTC. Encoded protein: CASSYSTSGGETQYF.

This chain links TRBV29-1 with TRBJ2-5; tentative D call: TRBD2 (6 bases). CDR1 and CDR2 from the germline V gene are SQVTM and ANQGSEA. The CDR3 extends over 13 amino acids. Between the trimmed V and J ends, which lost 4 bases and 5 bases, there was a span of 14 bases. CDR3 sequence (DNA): TGCAGCGTTGGACCGGGGGTAGGGGAGACCCAGTACTTC. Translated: CSVGPGVGETQYF.

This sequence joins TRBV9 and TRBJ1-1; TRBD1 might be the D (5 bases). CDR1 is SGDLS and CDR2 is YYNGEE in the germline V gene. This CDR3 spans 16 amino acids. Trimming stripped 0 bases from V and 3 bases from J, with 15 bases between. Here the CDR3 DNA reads TGTGCCAGCAGCGTAGTGGGGGGGTATAGTGACACTGAAGCTTTCTTT. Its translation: CASSVVGGYSDTEAFF.

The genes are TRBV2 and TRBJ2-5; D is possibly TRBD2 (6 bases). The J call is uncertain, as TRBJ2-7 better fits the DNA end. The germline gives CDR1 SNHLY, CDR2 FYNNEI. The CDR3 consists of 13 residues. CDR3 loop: CASCRDCTYEQYF. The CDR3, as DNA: TGTGCCAGCTGTAGGGACTGCACCTACGAGCAGTACTTC.

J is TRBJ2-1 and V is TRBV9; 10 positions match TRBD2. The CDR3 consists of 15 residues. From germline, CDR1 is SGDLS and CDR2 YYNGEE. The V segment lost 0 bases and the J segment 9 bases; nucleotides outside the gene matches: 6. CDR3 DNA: TGTGCCAGCAGCGTAGGGGCTAGCGGGAGCAGTGAGCAGTTCTTC. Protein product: CASSVGASGSSEQFF. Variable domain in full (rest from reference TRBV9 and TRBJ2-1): DSGVTQTPKHLITATGQRVTLRCSPRSGDLSVYWYQQSLDQGLQFLIQYYNGEERAKGNILERFSAQQFPDLHSELNLSSLELGDSALYFCASSVGASGSSEQFFGPGTRLTVL.

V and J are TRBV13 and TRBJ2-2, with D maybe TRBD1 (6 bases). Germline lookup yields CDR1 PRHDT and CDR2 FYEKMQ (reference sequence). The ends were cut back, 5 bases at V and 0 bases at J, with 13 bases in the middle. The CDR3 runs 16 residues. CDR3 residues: CASSPSRTANTGELFF. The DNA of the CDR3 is TGTGCCAGCAGCCCTAGCAGGACAGCGAACACCGGGGAGCTGTTTTTT.

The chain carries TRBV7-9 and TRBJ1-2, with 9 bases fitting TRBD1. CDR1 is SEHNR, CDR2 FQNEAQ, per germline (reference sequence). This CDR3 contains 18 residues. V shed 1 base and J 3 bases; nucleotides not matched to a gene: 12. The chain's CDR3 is CASSLGVYRGHWDYGYTF. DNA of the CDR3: TGTGCCAGCAGCTTAGGGGTTTACAGGGGGCATTGGGACTATGGCTACACCTTC.

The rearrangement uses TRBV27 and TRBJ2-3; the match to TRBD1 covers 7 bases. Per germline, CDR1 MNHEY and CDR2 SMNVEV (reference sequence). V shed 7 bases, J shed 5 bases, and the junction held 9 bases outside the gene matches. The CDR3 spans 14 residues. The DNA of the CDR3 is TGTGCCAGCAACAAGGACCGGGACAGAGATACGCAGTATTTT. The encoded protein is CASNKDRDRDTQYF.

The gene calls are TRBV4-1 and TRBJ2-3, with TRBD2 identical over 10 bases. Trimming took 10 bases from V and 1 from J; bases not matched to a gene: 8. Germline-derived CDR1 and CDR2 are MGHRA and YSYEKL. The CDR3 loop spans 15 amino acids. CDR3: CATTVGLARTDTQYF. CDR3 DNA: TGCGCCACCACCGTGGGACTAGCGCGCACAGATACGCAGTATTTT.

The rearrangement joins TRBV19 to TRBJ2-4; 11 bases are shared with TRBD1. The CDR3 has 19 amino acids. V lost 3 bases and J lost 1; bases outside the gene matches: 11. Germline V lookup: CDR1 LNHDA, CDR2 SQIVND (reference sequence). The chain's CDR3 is CASSIGQGALLGAKNIQYF. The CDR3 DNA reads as TGTGCCAGTAGTATCGGACAGGGGGCTCTACTGGGCGCCAAAAACATTCAGTACTTC. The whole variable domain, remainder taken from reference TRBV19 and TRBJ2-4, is DGGITQSPKYLFRKEGQNVTLSCEQNLNHDAMYWYRQDPGQGLRLIYYSQIVNDFQKGDIAEGYSVSREKKESFPLTVTSAQKNPTAFYLCASSIGQGALLGAKNIQYFGAGTRLSVL.

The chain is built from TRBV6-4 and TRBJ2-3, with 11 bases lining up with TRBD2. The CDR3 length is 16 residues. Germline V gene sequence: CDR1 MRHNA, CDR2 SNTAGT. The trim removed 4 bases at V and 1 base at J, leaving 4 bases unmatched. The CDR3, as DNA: TGTGCCAGCAGTGCCACTAGCGGGAGTGGCACAGATACGCAGTATTTT. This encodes CASSATSGSGTDTQYF.

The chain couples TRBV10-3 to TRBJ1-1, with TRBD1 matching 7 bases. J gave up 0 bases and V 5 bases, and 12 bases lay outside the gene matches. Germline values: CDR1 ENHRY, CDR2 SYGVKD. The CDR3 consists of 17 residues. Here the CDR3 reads CAISFRQMGQMNTEAFF. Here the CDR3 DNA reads TGTGCCATCAGTTTCCGCCAAATGGGACAGATGAACACTGAAGCTTTCTTT.

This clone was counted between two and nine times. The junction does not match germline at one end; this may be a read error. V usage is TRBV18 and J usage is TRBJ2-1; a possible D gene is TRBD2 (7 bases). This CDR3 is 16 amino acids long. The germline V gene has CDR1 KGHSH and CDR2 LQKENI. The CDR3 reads CASSPVGGHSNNEQFF. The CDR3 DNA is TGTGCCAGCTCACCAGTGGGGGGGCACTCCAACAATGAGCAGTTCTTC.

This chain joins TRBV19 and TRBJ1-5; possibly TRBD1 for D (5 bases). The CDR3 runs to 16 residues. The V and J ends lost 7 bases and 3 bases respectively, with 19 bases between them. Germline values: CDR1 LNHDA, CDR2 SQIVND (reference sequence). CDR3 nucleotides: TGTGCCAGTACCGCACGGGACGGGGGTATCAATCAGCCCCAGCATTTT. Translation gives CASTARDGGINQPQHF.

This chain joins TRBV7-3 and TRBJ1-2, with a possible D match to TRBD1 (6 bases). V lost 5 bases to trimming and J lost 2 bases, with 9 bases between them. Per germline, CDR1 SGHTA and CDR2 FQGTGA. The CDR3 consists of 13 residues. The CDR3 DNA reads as TGTGCCAGCAGCGTGGGGACAAACTATGGCTACACCTTC. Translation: CASSVGTNYGYTF. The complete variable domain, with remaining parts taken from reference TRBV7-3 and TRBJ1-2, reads GAGVSQTPSNKVTEKGKYVELRCDPISGHTALYWYRQSLGQGPEFLIYFQGTGAADDSGLPNDRFFAVRPEGSVSTLKIQRTERGDSAVYLCASSVGTNYGYTFGSGTRLTVV.

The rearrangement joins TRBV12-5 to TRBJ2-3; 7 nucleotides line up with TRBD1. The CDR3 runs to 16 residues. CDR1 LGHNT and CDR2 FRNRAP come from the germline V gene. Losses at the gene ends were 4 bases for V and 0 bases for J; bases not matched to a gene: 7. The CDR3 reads CASGSWDRLSTDTQYF. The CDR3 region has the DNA TGTGCTAGTGGTTCCTGGGACAGACTAAGCACAGATACGCAGTATTTT.

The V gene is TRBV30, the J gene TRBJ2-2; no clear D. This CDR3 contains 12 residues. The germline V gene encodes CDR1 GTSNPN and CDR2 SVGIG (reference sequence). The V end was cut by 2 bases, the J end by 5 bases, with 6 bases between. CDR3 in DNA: TGTGCCTGGAGTCCTTTTACCGGGGAGCTGTTTTTT. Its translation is CAWSPFTGELFF.

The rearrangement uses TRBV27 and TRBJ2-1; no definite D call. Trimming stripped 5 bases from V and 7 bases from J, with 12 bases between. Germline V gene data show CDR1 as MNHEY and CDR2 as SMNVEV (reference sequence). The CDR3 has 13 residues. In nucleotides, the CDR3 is TGTGCCAGCAGTCTTTCTAGTATGAATGAGCAGTTCTTC. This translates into CASSLSSMNEQFF.

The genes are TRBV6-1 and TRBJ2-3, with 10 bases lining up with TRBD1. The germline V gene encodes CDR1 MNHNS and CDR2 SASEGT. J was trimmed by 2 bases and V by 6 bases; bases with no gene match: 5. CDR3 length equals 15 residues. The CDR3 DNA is TGTGCCAGCAGCACGGGACAGGGGCACACAGATACGCAGTATTTT. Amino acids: CASSTGQGHTDTQYF.